One sample yielded the 24 T cell receptor beta chains listed below, sequenced in a study of Ad26.COV2.S vaccination and SARS-CoV-2 variants (dated by TCRdb to the early 2020s). The intended sense of this specimen's treatment or condition label: roughly 19 received Ad26.COV2.S at low or high dose, single or two shots; about 5 received placebo; per-sample allocation not given. Repertoires of vaccine and placebo recipients were sequenced from samples taken on day 63 after the first injection. Library preparation used the immunoSEQ multiplex PCR assay. In TCRdb, the immuneACCESS table is reduced to in-frame sequences with V and J assigned. These tables do not hold every clone; where another copy was compared, an unresolved V gene accounts for under half, and the others remain unexplained. Across this sample there are around 450,000 clones, with 70% to 90% seen only once. The ten largest clonotypes hold 1.7% of the sample.

This specimen consisted of peripheral blood, obtained in a trial of Ad26.COV2.S vaccine versus placebo. All receptors come from a person between 18 and 60 years old who received the Ad26.COV2.S COVID-19 vaccine or a placebo.

The chain recombines TRBV7-9 with TRBJ1-1; D perhaps matches TRBD1 (6 bases). CDR3 length: 13 amino acids. The V gene lost 5 bases and the J gene lost 1 base, with 8 bases spanning the gap. Germline V CDR1 and CDR2: SEHNR, FQNEAQ (reference sequence). CDR3 amino acids: CASSTQGNTEAFF. The CDR3 region has the DNA TGTGCCAGCAGCACACAGGGGAACACTGAAGCTTTCTTT.

This clone appeared once. The chain recombines TRBV29-1 with TRBJ2-1; D is unclear. V was shortened by 4 bases and J by 6 bases, with 7 bases between the two germline ends. Germline assignment: CDR1 SQVTM and CDR2 ANQGSEA. This CDR3 has 11 residues. The CDR3 loop reads CSVVNFNEQFF. DNA for the CDR3: TGCAGCGTTGTGAACTTCAATGAGCAGTTCTTC.

The CDR3: CASSLRQGPANEKLFF. The CDR3 DNA is TGTGCCAGCAGTTTACGACAGGGTCCGGCTAATGAAAAACTGTTTTTT. The genes are TRBV28 and TRBJ1-4, with 7 bases fitting TRBD1. Germline values: CDR1 MDHEN, CDR2 SYDVKM. This CDR3 region has 16 residues. The J segment lost 3 bases and the V segment lost 2 bases, leaving 6 bases of the junction unmatched.

The chain couples TRBV10-3 to TRBJ1-1; no definite D call. The CDR3 runs to 11 residues. Germline V CDR1 and CDR2: ENHRY, SYGVKD. Trimming shortened V by 8 bases and J by 5 bases, and 9 bases separated the two germline ends. The CDR3 here is CAIARGTEAFF. In DNA form, the CDR3 reads TGTGCCATCGCGAGAGGGACTGAAGCTTTCTTT.

V gene TRBV6-1 combines with J gene TRBJ2-1; 8 positions match TRBD2. From germline, CDR1 is MNHNS and CDR2 SASEGT. V shed 2 bases, J shed 3 bases, and the junction held 6 bases outside the gene matches. The CDR3 runs 16 residues. This chain's CDR3 is CASSEFASGSYNEQFF. CDR3 in DNA: TGTGCCAGCAGTGAATTCGCCAGCGGGAGCTACAATGAGCAGTTCTTC.

CDR3 sequence (DNA): TGTGCCAGCACCCGGACTAGCGTAGATACGCAGTATTTT. Translation: CASTRTSVDTQYF. The rearrangement joins TRBV7-9 to TRBJ2-3, with TRBD2 matching over 9 bases. Germline lookup yields CDR1 SEHNR and CDR2 FQNEAQ (reference sequence). The CDR3 length is 13 residues. With V trimmed by 7 bases and J by 5 bases, 4 bases remained unmatched.

The chain recombines TRBV7-9 with TRBJ1-4; D call uncertain. The V gene's germline CDR1 is SEHNR and CDR2 FQNEAQ (reference sequence). This CDR3 comprises 13 residues. V was trimmed by 7 bases and J by 3 bases, leaving 9 bases between them. CDR3 in amino acids: CASNTYSNEKLFF. The DNA for the CDR3 is TGTGCCAGCAATACTTATTCTAATGAAAAACTGTTTTTT.

The chain carries TRBV6-5 and TRBJ1-3; no definite D call. Trimming stripped 6 bases from V and 4 bases from J, with 13 bases between. CDR1 is MNHEY and CDR2 is SVGAGI in the germline V gene. This CDR3 has 14 residues. DNA of the CDR3: TGTGCCAGCAGAGTCCGACCCTCCGGAAACACCATATATTTT. Its protein product is CASRVRPSGNTIYF.

In DNA, the CDR3 is TGTGCCACCAGCAGAGCCCTACTACAGGGGCGTGATGGCTACACCTTC. Amino acid sequence: CATSRALLQGRDGYTF. J is TRBJ1-2 and V is TRBV15; 7 nucleotides align to TRBD1. The CDR3 contains 16 residues. Unmatched junction bases numbered 11, after V lost 1 base and J lost 6 bases. Germline V gene sequence: CDR1 LNHNV, CDR2 YYDKDF (reference sequence).

This chain joins TRBV4-1 and TRBJ1-6, with no clear D. Trimming removed 0 bases at V and 8 bases at J, with 14 bases between. CDR3 length: 16 residues. Germline CDR1 and CDR2: MGHRA and YSYEKL. The CDR3 spells CASSQEWPGSDSPLHF. Written as DNA, the CDR3 is TGCGCCAGCAGCCAAGAGTGGCCGGGCTCTGATTCACCCCTCCACTTT.

This clone was seen just once. The chain carries TRBV19 and TRBJ1-1, with 8 bases aligning to TRBD1. The CDR3 contains 13 residues. Trimming at V came to 8 bases and at J to 7 bases, leaving 9 bases not matched to a gene. Looked up from germline, CDR1 is LNHDA and CDR2 is SQIVND (reference sequence). The CDR3 nucleotides are TGTGCCAGTGGCGGCAGGGGGCTCATTGAAGCTTTCTTT. Its protein is CASGGRGLIEAFF.

The genes are TRBV7-3 and TRBJ2-1, with 11 bases lining up with TRBD2. Losses at the gene ends were 6 bases for V and 7 bases for J; bases not matched to a gene: 5. The CDR3 runs 14 residues. Germline CDR1 reads SGHTA; CDR2 reads FQGTGA. The CDR3 spells CASSIAGGPNEQFF. The CDR3 bases are TGTGCCAGCAGTATAGCGGGGGGGCCGAATGAGCAGTTCTTC.

This sequence joins TRBV13 and TRBJ1-2; D gene uncertain. Trimming removed 6 bases from V and 4 bases from J, with 12 bases in between. Germline V CDR1 and CDR2: PRHDT, FYEKMQ (reference sequence). This CDR3 region has 13 residues. CDR3: CASSSGDSYGYTF. DNA of the CDR3: TGTGCCAGCAGTTCCGGGGATTCCTATGGCTACACCTTC.

This rearrangement joins TRBV4-3 to TRBJ1-1; tentatively, D is TRBD1 (6 bases). The ends were cut back, 6 bases at V and 0 bases at J, with 14 bases in the middle. Germline CDR1 reads LGHNA; CDR2 reads YSLEER. The CDR3 is 15 residues long. CDR3 loop: CASRRTVSMNTEAFF. CDR3 sequence (DNA): TGCGCCAGCAGACGGACAGTATCTATGAACACTGAAGCTTTCTTT.

The chain is built from TRBV5-8 and TRBJ1-5; no definite D call. The V and J ends lost 6 bases and 7 bases respectively, with 20 bases between them. The CDR3 length is 15 residues. The germline CDR1 and CDR2 sequences are SGHTS and YDEGEE. The CDR3: CASTNSPADWQPQHF. The CDR3 DNA follows: TGTGCCAGCACCAATTCCCCTGCCGATTGGCAGCCCCAGCATTTT.

As to this clone: This same CDR3 is encoded by further DNA sequences in the sample. The rearrangement uses TRBV9 and TRBJ2-7, with D unclear. Germline V gene sequence: CDR1 SGDLS, CDR2 YYNGEE. V lost 0 bases, J lost 0 bases, and 7 bases lay in between. The CDR3 runs 14 residues. CDR3 residues: CASSVGQASYEQYF. Here the CDR3 DNA reads TGTGCCAGCAGCGTAGGACAAGCCTCCTACGAGCAGTACTTC.

The chain joins TRBV15 to TRBJ1-2; D is ambiguous. The CDR3 consists of 14 residues. Germline-derived CDR1 and CDR2 are LNHNV and YYDKDF (reference sequence). Trimming pared 6 bases from V and 0 bases from J, leaving 11 bases between. The CDR3 DNA is TGTGCCACCAGGCCGACGGACTCTAACTATGGCTACACCTTC. This encodes CATRPTDSNYGYTF.

The gene calls are TRBV15 and TRBJ1-5, with 7 bases fitting TRBD1. J gave up 3 bases and V 9 bases, and 5 bases lay outside the gene matches. The germline V gene has CDR1 LNHNV and CDR2 YYDKDF (reference sequence). CDR3 length: 13 residues. Written as DNA, the CDR3 is TGTGCCACTCAACAGGGGTACAATCAGCCCCAGCATTTT. This encodes CATQQGYNQPQHF.

V usage is TRBV5-5 and J usage is TRBJ2-1; 8 bases map to TRBD2. With V trimmed by 1 base and J by 3 bases, 6 bases remained unmatched. The germline gives CDR1 SGHKS, CDR2 YYEKEE (reference sequence). This CDR3 comprises 16 residues. The DNA for the CDR3 is TGTGCCAGCAGCTTGAAGTCTAGCGGGCTCTACAATGAGCAGTTCTTC. This gives the protein CASSLKSSGLYNEQFF.

The V call is TRBV11-1, the J call TRBJ2-1; D gene unclear. The V end was cut by 4 bases, the J end by 12 bases, with 10 bases between. Germline CDR1 reads SGHAT; CDR2 reads FQDESV (reference sequence). This CDR3 contains 11 residues. CDR3 nucleotide sequence: TGTGCCAGCAGCTCTCTAGTCGTGCAGTTCTTC. It codes for CASSSLVVQFF.

The CDR3 is CASSYLGGQGSNEKLFF. The CDR3 region has the DNA TGTGCCAGCAGCTACCTAGGGGGACAGGGGTCTAATGAAAAACTGTTTTTT. The rearrangement uses TRBV28 and TRBJ1-4, with TRBD1 identical over 10 bases. Trimming at V came to 6 bases and at J to 3 bases, leaving 10 bases not matched to a gene. CDR3 length equals 17 residues. Germline loops: CDR1 MDHEN, CDR2 SYDVKM.

The table lists this clone with a count of one. The chain carries TRBV30 and TRBJ1-2; D is uncertain. Trimming took 3 bases from V and 10 from J, leaving 12 bases between them. Germline lookup yields CDR1 GTSNPN and CDR2 SVGIG (reference sequence). This CDR3 is 11 amino acids long. CDR3 DNA sequence: TGTGCCTGGAGCTCGTTGGGCTCCTACACCTTC. This encodes CAWSSLGSYTF.

The chain couples TRBV6-6 to TRBJ1-3, with no clear D. Looked up from germline, CDR1 is MNHNY and CDR2 is SVGAGI (reference sequence). The CDR3 loop spans 14 amino acids. The ends were cut back, 4 bases at V and 2 bases at J, with 9 bases in the middle. The CDR3 reads CASSLDGPGNTIYF. The CDR3 DNA reads as TGTGCCAGCAGTTTAGACGGTCCTGGAAACACCATATATTTT.

This clone counts as medium-sized (0.01 to 0.1%). This CDR3 is CASSLSTGLNTEAFF. The CDR3 DNA is TGTGCCAGCAGTTTAAGTACTGGACTAAACACTGAAGCTTTCTTT. This chain connects TRBV27 to TRBJ1-1; D unclear. Trimming stripped 2 bases from V and 2 bases from J, with 12 bases between. CDR1 and CDR2 (germline): MNHEY, SMNVEV (reference sequence). The CDR3 is 15 residues long.